This TCR beta chain was sequenced for a study of Ad26.COV2.S vaccination and SARS-CoV-2 variants. General study findings and limits: Once vaccination had occurred, spike-specific CD8+ and CD4+ T cell responses reportedly showed substantial breadth. Researchers reported similar non-spike TCR breadth in vaccine and placebo recipients.

Remarks on this clone: Its antigen is unknown.

The germline CDR1 and CDR2 sequences are LNHDA and SQIVND (reference sequence). The germline V and J ends were trimmed by 3 bases and 4 bases, with 26 bases remaining between them. The CDR3 contains 19 residues. The table came from immunoSEQ multiplex PCR; TCRdb's copy has only in-frame clones and leaves some out. The sample lists roughly 320,000 clones; approximately 80% were seen once. Treatment here: roughly 18 received Ad26.COV2.S at low or high dose, single or two shots; about 5 received placebo; per-sample allocation not given. Following the first vaccine or placebo injection, samples were taken on day 63.

The TCR was taken from a person between 18 and 60 years old who received the Ad26.COV2.S COVID-19 vaccine or a placebo. The rearrangement uses TRBV19 and TRBJ2-3, with D perhaps matching TRBD1 (6 bases). The source material was peripheral blood, sampled in a trial of Ad26.COV2.S vaccine versus placebo. CDR3 loop: CASSMLAGPGAMGADTQYF. CDR3 DNA sequence: TGTGCCAGTAGTATGTTAGCCGGCCCAGGGGCTATGGGCGCAGATACGCAGTATTTT.